This T cell receptor (beta chain) was profiled in a study of Graves' ophthalmopathy and Graves' hyperthyroidism. Study information: Before any treatment was given, at initial diagnosis, peripheral blood was collected. Study outcomes and limitations: Clonotypes were expanded in thyroid at above 0.001 frequency, and most also appeared in blood.

The authors amplified TCR beta CDR3 regions, and they did so from RNA transcripts for repertoire sequencing. RT-PCR was first run with HTBI primers, then multiplex PCR in a second round. TCRdb reanalysed the multiplex PCR reads using MiXCR and keeps one entry per CDR3 protein. The sample has 300,000 to 350,000 distinct CDR3 sequences, around a sixth seen once; the top ten hold roughly an eighth. CDR1 and CDR2 (germline): ENHRY, SYGVKD. Losses at the gene ends were 10 bases for V and 2 bases for J; bases not matched to a gene: 8. The CDR3 has 13 residues. Clinicians made diagnoses from clinical symptoms, serum thyroxine, TRAb, thyroid ultrasound and orbital computed tomography. PBMCs were isolated by Ficoll-Paque density gradient centrifugation, using about 9.2 ml of fresh peripheral blood as the starting material. This clonotype appeared many times. Its antigen is currently unknown.

This TCR came from an adult man with Graves' ophthalmopathy. The chain links TRBV10-3 to TRBJ2-7, with TRBD1 matching 7 bases. Sequencing was done on a sample of peripheral blood. The CDR3 DNA reads as TGTGCCACCACCCGGGACAGACCCTACGAGCAGTACTTC. This encodes CATTRDRPYEQYF.